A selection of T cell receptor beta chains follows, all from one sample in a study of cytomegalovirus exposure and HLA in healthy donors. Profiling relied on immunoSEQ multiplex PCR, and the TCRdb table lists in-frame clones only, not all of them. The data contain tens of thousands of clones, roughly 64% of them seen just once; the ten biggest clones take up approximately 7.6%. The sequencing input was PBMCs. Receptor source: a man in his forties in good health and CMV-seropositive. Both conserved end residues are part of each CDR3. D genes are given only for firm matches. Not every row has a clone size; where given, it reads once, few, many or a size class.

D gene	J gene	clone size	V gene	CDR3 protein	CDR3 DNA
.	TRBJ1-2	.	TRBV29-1	CSVDWSRANYGYTF	TGCAGCGTTGATTGGAGTCGAGCTAACTATGGCTACACCTTC
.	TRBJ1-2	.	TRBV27	CASSLLTGFGGYTF	TGTGCCAGCAGTTTATTAACAGGGTTTGGTGGCTACACCTTC
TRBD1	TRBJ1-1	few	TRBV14	CASSRRQGNTEAFF	TGTGCCAGCAGCCGAAGACAGGGAAACACTGAAGCTTTCTTT
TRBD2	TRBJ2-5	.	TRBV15	CATTKIPGTSGGETQYF	TGTGCCACCACCAAGATCCCCGGGACTAGCGGGGGAGAGACCCAGTACTTC
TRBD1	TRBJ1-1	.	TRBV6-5	CASSSIGTGVNTEAFF	TGTGCCAGCAGTTCTATCGGGACAGGGGTGAACACTGAAGCTTTCTTT
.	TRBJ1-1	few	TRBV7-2	CASSPFPRGNTEAFF	TGTGCCAGCAGCCCCTTCCCAAGGGGTAACACTGAAGCTTTCTTT
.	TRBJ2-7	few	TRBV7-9	CASSPQVTYEQYF	TGTGCCAGCAGCCCACAGGTAACCTACGAGCAGTACTTC
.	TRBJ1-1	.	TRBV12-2	CASRPEPGDKGNTEAFF	TGTGCAAGTCGCCCCGAACCGGGGGATAAGGGGAACACTGAAGCTTTCTTT
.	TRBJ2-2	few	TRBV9	CASSVASWQNTGELFF	TGTGCCAGCAGCGTTGCCTCGTGGCAGAACACCGGGGAGCTGTTTTTT
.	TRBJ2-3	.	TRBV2	CASSAYQGTDTQYF	TGTGCCAGCAGCGCCTACCAGGGCACAGATACGCAGTATTTT
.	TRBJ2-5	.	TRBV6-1	CASSSTGQETQYF	TGTGCCAGCAGTTCTACAGGGCAAGAGACCCAGTACTTC
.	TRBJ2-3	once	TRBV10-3	CAISESGVRAITDTQYF	TGTGCCATCAGTGAGTCGGGAGTCCGGGCGATCACAGATACGCAGTATTTT
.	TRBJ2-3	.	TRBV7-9	CASSPLRDTQYF	TGTGCCAGCAGCCCCCTACGAGATACGCAGTATTTT
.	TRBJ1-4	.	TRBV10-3	CAISEKVLNEKLFF	TGTGCCATCAGTGAGAAAGTACTTAATGAAAAACTGTTTTTT
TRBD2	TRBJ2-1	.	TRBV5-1	CASSTLGASGAQSYNEQFF	TGCGCCAGCAGCACCCTCGGGGCTAGCGGGGCCCAATCCTACAATGAGCAGTTCTTC
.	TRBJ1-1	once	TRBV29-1	CSVGTGMNTEAFF	TGCAGCGTTGGTACAGGAATGAACACTGAAGCTTTCTTT
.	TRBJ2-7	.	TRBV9	CASSVAGTSIEQYF	TGTGCCAGCAGCGTAGCCGGGACTTCGATCGAGCAGTACTTC
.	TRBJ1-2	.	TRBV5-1	CASSLGGPGVPGGYTF	TGCGCCAGCAGCTTGGGGGGGCCAGGCGTCCCAGGTGGCTACACCTTC
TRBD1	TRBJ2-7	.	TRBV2	CASRLQGDEQYF	TGTGCCAGCAGGCTGCAGGGGGACGAGCAGTACTTC
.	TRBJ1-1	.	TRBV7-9	CASSFRAVGNTEAFF	TGTGCCAGCAGCTTCAGGGCGGTAGGGAACACTGAAGCTTTCTTT
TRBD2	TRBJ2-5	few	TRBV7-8	CASSRSAGGPQETQYF	TGTGCCAGCAGTCGATCAGCGGGAGGACCCCAAGAGACCCAGTACTTC
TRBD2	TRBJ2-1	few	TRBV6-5	CASSATSGGYNEQFF	TGTGCCAGCAGTGCCACTAGCGGGGGTTACAATGAGCAGTTCTTC
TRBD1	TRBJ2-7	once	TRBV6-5	CATRMDRVVDEQYF	TGTGCCACCCGAATGGACAGGGTAGTAGACGAGCAGTACTTC
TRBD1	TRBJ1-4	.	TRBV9	CASSKRTGENEKLFF	TGTGCCAGCAGCAAACGGACAGGGGAAAATGAAAAACTGTTTTTT
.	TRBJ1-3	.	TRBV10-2	CASSESTGPGNTIYF	TGCGCCAGCAGTGAGTCAACAGGGCCTGGAAACACCATATATTTT
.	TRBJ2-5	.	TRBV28	CASSFAYSRQETQYF	TGTGCCAGCAGTTTCGCCTACTCTCGCCAAGAGACCCAGTACTTC
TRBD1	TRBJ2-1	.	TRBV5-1	CASSLGQATGEQFF	TGCGCCAGCAGCCTGGGACAGGCTACAGGGGAGCAGTTCTTC
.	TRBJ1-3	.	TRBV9	CASSVQAGNTIYF	TGTGCCAGCAGCGTACAGGCTGGAAACACCATATATTTT
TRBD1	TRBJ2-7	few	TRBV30	CAWSVGQGIYEQYF	TGTGCCTGGAGTGTAGGACAGGGGATTTACGAGCAGTACTTC
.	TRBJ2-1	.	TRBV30	CAWSVGGYNEQFF	TGTGCCTGGAGTGTTGGAGGCTACAATGAGCAGTTCTTC
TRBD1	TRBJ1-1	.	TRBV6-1	CASSSAQGLLTEAFF	TGTGCCAGCAGCAGCGCACAGGGGCTTCTCACTGAAGCTTTCTTT
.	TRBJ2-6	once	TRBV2	CASRGEGANVLTF	TGTGCCAGCAGGGGCGAGGGGGCCAACGTCCTGACTTTC
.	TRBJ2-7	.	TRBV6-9	CASSYFGAAYEQYF	TGTGCCAGCAGTTATTTTGGGGCAGCCTACGAGCAGTACTTC
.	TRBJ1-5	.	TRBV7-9	CASSLVSQPQHF	TGTGCCAGCAGCTTAGTTAGTCAGCCCCAGCATTTT
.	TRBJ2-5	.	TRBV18	CASSVHGGETQYF	TGTGCCAGCTCTGTCCACGGGGGAGAGACCCAGTACTTC
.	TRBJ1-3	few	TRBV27	CASKAGNSGNTIYF	TGTGCCAGCAAGGCGGGGAACTCTGGAAACACCATATATTTT
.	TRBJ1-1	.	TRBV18	CASSYIGVTEAFF	TGTGCCAGCTCTTACATTGGAGTCACTGAAGCTTTCTTT
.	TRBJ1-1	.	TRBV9	CASSVVTGGEAFF	TGTGCCAGCAGCGTAGTTACCGGGGGTGAAGCTTTCTTT
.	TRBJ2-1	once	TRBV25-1	CASNRDINEQFF	TGTGCCAGCAACCGGGACATAAATGAGCAGTTCTTC
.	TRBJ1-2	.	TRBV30	CAWSGRNYGYTF	TGTGCCTGGAGTGGGAGAAACTATGGCTACACCTTC
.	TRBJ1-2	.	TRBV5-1	CASSLGTVTYGYTF	TGCGCCAGCAGCTTGGGGACAGTAACTTATGGCTACACCTTC
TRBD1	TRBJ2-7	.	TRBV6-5	CASSYAQGTHEQYF	TGTGCCAGCAGTTACGCACAGGGGACCCACGAGCAGTACTTC
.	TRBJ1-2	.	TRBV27	CASSHQEDYGYTF	TGTGCCAGCAGTCATCAGGAAGACTATGGCTACACCTTC
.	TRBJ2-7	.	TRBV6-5	CASSLFDGLFWTF	TGTGCCAGCAGCCTATTCGACGGACTGTTCTGGACCTTC
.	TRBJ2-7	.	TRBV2	CASKTDGTGYEQYF	TGTGCCAGCAAAACCGACGGGACTGGGTACGAGCAGTACTTC
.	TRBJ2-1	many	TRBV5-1	CASSLAPTGASNEQFF	TGCGCCAGCAGCTTGGCTCCTACCGGAGCCAGCAATGAGCAGTTCTTC
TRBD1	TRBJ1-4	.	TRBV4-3	CASSQGYGTGGEKLFF	TGCGCCAGCAGCCAAGGCTACGGGACAGGGGGTGAAAAACTGTTTTTT
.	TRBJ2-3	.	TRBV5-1	CASRPDTTSTDTQYF	TGCGCCAGCAGACCGGACACAACTAGCACAGATACGCAGTATTTT
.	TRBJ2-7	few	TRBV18	CASSQTVSYEQYF	TGTGCCAGCTCGCAGACAGTCTCCTACGAGCAGTACTTC
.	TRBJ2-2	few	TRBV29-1	CSVKLPGVLTGELFF	TGCAGCGTTAAACTTCCCGGGGTACTCACCGGGGAGCTGTTTTTT
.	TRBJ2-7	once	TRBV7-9	CASSSLQGINEQYF	TGTGCCAGCAGCTCACTACAGGGTATCAACGAGCAGTACTTC
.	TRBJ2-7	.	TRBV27	CASRERLTGSYEQYF	TGTGCCAGCAGAGAGCGACTAACTGGCTCCTACGAGCAGTACTTC
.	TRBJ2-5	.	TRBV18	CASSPPNIQETQYF	TGTGCCAGCTCACCACCAAACATCCAAGAGACCCAGTACTTC
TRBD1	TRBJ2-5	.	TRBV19	CATGGGTGNAQYF	TGTGCCACAGGCGGAGGGACAGGGAACGCCCAGTACTTC
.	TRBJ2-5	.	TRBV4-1	CASSQRTDIGAETQYF	TGCGCCAGCAGCCAAAGGACAGACATCGGGGCGGAGACCCAGTACTTC